This T cell receptor (beta chain) was observed in a study of shared clonotypes between healthy human individuals. The CDR3 spans 14 residues. V dropped 2 bases and J dropped 2 bases, with 10 bases sitting between them. Germline V gene data show CDR1 as SGDLS and CDR2 as YYNGEE. Each donor was a Caucasian adult residing in Nashville, Tennessee. Only in-frame clones appear in the TCRdb table, and some are missing; sequencing was by immunoSEQ multiplex PCR. The sample shows approximately 2,000,000 clones, roughly 92% of them seen only once. Source material: naive CD4+ T cells from PBMCs. Regarding subset: CD45RA+ positively selected. This receptor was obtained from a man in his late teens or twenties in good health. Some clones in this sample may be carry-over from other donors' samples. This chain links TRBV9 with TRBJ2-5, with a weak D call TRBD2 (5 bases). CDR3 residues: CASSVPGVQETQYF. In DNA, the CDR3 is TGTGCCAGCAGCGTCCCCGGGGTACAAGAGACCCAGTACTTC.